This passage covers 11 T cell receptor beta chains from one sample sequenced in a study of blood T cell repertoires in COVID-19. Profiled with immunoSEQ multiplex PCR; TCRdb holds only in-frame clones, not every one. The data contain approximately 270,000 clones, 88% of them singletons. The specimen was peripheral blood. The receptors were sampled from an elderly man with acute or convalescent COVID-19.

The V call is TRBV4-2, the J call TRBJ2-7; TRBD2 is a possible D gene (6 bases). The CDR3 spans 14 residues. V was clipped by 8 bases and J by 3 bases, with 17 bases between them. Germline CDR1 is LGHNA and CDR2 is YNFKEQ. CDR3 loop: CASAVVGGNYEQYF. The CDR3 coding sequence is TGTGCCAGCGCCGTGGTCGGGGGAAACTACGAGCAGTACTTC.

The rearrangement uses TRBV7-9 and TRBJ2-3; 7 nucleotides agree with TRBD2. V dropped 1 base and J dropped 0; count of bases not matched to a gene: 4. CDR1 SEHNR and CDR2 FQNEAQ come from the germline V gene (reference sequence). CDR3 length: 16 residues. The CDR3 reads CASSLGGSGSTDTQYF. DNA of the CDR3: TGTGCCAGCAGCTTAGGGGGTAGCGGGAGCACAGATACGCAGTATTTT.

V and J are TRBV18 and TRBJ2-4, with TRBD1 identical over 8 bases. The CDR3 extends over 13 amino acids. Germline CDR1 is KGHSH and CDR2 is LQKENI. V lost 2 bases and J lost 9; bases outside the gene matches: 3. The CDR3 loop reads CASSPGQGAIQYF. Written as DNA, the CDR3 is TGTGCCAGCTCACCAGGACAGGGTGCCATTCAGTACTTC. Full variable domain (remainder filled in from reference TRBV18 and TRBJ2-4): NAGVMQNPRHLVRRRGQEARLRCSPMKGHSHVYWYRQLPEEGLKFMVYLQKENIIDESGMPKERFSAEFPKEGPSILRIQQVVRGDSAAYFCASSPGQGAIQYFGAGTRLSVL.

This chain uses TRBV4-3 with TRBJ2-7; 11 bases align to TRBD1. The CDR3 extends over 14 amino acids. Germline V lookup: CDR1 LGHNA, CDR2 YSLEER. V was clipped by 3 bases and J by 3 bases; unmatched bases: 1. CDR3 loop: CASSQDRGLYEQYF. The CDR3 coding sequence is TGCGCCAGCAGCCAGGACAGGGGGCTCTACGAGCAGTACTTC.

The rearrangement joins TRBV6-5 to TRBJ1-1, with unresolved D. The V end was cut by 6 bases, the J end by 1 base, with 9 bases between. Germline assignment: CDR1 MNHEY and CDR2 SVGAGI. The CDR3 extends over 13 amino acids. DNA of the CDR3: TGTGCCAGCAGAGTGAGCCGGAACACTGAAGCTTTCTTT. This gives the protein CASRVSRNTEAFF.

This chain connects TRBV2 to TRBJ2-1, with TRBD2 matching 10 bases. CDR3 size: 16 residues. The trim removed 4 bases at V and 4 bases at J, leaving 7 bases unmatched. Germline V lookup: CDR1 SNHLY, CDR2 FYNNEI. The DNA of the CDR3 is TGTGCCAGCAGTGGAGCGGGACTAGCGAAATACAATGAGCAGTTCTTC. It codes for CASSGAGLAKYNEQFF.

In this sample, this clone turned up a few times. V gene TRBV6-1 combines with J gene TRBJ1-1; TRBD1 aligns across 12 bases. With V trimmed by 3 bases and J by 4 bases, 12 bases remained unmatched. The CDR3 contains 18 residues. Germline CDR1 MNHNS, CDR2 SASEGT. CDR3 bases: TGTGCCAGCAGTGAGAACCGGGACAGGGGGCCCCTGGGCACTGAAGCTTTCTTT. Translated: CASSENRDRGPLGTEAFF.

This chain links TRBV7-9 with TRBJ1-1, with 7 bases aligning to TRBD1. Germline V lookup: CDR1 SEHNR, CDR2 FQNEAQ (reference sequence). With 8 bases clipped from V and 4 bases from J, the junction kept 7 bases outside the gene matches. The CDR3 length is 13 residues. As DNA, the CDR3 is TGTGCCAGCCAAGACCGGGACAGCACTGAAGCTTTCTTT. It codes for CASQDRDSTEAFF.

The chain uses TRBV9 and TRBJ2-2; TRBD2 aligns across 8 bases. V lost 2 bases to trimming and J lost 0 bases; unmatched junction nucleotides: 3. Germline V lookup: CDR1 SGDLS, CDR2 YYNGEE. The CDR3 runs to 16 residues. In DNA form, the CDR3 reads TGTGCCAGCAGCGTCGTTAGCGGGGCGAACACCGGGGAGCTGTTTTTT. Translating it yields CASSVVSGANTGELFF.

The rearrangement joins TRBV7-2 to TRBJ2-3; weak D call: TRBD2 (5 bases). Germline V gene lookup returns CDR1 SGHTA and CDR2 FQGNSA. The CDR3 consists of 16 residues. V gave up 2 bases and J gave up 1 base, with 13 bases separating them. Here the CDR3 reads CASSLTWLARTDTQYF. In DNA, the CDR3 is TGTGCCAGCAGCTTAACCTGGTTAGCGCGCACAGATACGCAGTATTTT.

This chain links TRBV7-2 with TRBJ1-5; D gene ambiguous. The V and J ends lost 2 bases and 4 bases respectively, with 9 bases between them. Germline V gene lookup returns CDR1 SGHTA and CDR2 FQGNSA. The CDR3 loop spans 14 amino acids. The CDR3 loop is CASSLTQVNQPQHF. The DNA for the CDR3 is TGTGCCAGCAGCTTAACTCAGGTTAATCAGCCCCAGCATTTT.